The 30 T cell receptor beta chains given below trace back to one sample, sequenced in a study of identical twins. TCRdb independently ran MiXCR on the 5' RACE reads; one entry per CDR3 protein. Among about 700,000 distinct CDR3 sequences, less than 10% were seen once, and the ten largest hold around 0.98%. This sample also appeared in a second study, on yellow fever vaccine responses in identical twins.

The sequenced sample was PBMCs. These receptors all stem from a woman between 18 and 30 years old in good health.

This sequence joins TRBV7-8 and TRBJ2-5, with D hard to call. V lost 1 base and J 1 base, leaving 13 bases between the germline ends. CDR1 is SGHVS, CDR2 FQNEAQ, per germline. The CDR3 is made up of 16 amino acids. CDR3 protein: CASSLVGRNPQETQYF. In DNA form, the CDR3 reads TGTGCCAGCAGCTTAGTGGGCCGTAACCCCCAAGAGACCCAGTACTTC.

This clonotype was observed at least ten times. This chain connects TRBV12-3 or TRBV12-4 to TRBJ2-7; TRBD1 is a possible D gene (7 bases). V dropped 5 bases and J dropped 2 bases, with 19 bases sitting between them. This CDR3 contains 16 residues. CDR3 sequence reads: CASSLLRGQITYEQYF. DNA of the CDR3: TGTGCCAGCAGTCTACTGCGGGGACAGATAACCTACGAGCAGTACTTC.

This clonotype was picked up a small number of times. The V gene is TRBV12-3 or TRBV12-4, the J gene TRBJ2-3, with 7 bases that match TRBD1. The CDR3 is made up of 14 amino acids. The V and J ends lost 7 bases and 1 base, in that order; junction bases with no gene match: 5. The CDR3 loop is CASIPGQGTDTQYF. The CDR3 DNA sequence: TGTGCCAGCATCCCAGGACAGGGCACAGATACGCAGTATTTT.

This clonotype was observed a few times. J is TRBJ2-3 and V is TRBV20-1, with a weak D call TRBD1 (8 bases). CDR1 and CDR2 from the germline V gene are DFQATT and SNEGSKA (reference sequence). Trimming stripped 6 bases from V and 0 bases from J, with 22 bases between. The CDR3 covers 17 residues. Here the CDR3 DNA reads TGCAGTGCCTCCTCTCAGGGGGCTAGCGGTAGCACAGATACGCAGTATTTT. Translation gives CSASSQGASGSTDTQYF.

This clonotype was observed a single time. J is TRBJ2-1 and V is TRBV11-3, with a weak D call TRBD1 (5 bases). This CDR3 region has 15 residues. With 3 bases removed from V and 7 bases from J, the gap between germline ends came to 16 bases. Germline CDR1 SGHNT, CDR2 YENEEA. As DNA, the CDR3 is TGTGCCAGCAGCTTGGGCAGGGCCTTGTTTAATGAGCAGTTCTTC. This encodes CASSLGRALFNEQFF. The full variable domain, completed using reference TRBV11-3 and TRBJ2-1, is EAGVVQSPRYKIIEKKQPVAFWCNPISGHNTLYWYLQNLGQGPELLIRYENEEAVDDSQLPKDRFSAERLKGVDSTLKIQPAELGDSAVYLCASSLGRALFNEQFFGPGTRLTVL.

The CDR3 DNA reads TGTGCCATACTATCCATGGGTTCTAGCTCCTACAATGAGCAGTTCTTC. This gives the protein CAILSMGSSSYNEQFF. The chain carries TRBV10-3 and TRBJ2-1; D unclear. The V and J ends lost 9 bases and 0 bases respectively, with 18 bases between them. Germline V gives CDR1 ENHRY, CDR2 SYGVKD. The CDR3 runs to 16 residues.

V gene TRBV7-9 combines with J gene TRBJ2-1; D is possibly TRBD2 (7 bases). V lost 1 base, J lost 0 bases, and 10 bases lay in between. The V gene's germline CDR1 is SEHNR and CDR2 FQNEAQ (reference sequence). This CDR3 is 16 amino acids long. The CDR3: CASSLEGGFSYNEQFF. CDR3 sequence (DNA): TGTGCCAGCAGCTTAGAGGGGGGGTTCTCCTACAATGAGCAGTTCTTC.

This chain connects TRBV5-6 to TRBJ1-1, with no clear D. V lost 1 base to trimming and J lost 0 bases, with 13 bases between them. The CDR3 has 16 amino acids. Germline lookup yields CDR1 SGHDT and CDR2 YYEEEE. As DNA, the CDR3 is TGTGCCAGCAGCTTGAGTTATGGGGTGTTGAACACTGAAGCTTTCTTT. Its translation: CASSLSYGVLNTEAFF.

This chain joins TRBV19 and TRBJ1-6; 10 bases are a match to TRBD1. Germline loops: CDR1 LNHDA, CDR2 SQIVND (reference sequence). Losses at the gene ends were 9 bases for V and 7 bases for J; bases not matched to a gene: 6. The CDR3 extends over 14 amino acids. The CDR3 sequence: CASTMGQGNSPLHF. CDR3 nucleotide sequence: TGTGCCAGCACGATGGGACAGGGGAATTCACCCCTCCACTTT.

This clonotype was counted at least ten times. The CDR3 protein is CASSSRWGLAKNIQYF. Written as DNA, the CDR3 is TGTGCCAGCAGTTCTAGGTGGGGGTTAGCCAAAAACATTCAGTACTTC. The chain has TRBV28 and TRBJ2-4; D may correspond to TRBD1 or TRBD2 (5 bases each). CDR1 is MDHEN and CDR2 is SYDVKM in the germline V gene. V lost 4 bases and J lost 0, with 13 bases in between. This CDR3 comprises 16 residues.

The chain uses TRBV28 and TRBJ2-7; D is unresolved. The CDR3 runs to 13 residues. Trimming left V 3 bases short and J 3 bases short, with 9 bases between. Germline V gene data show CDR1 as MDHEN and CDR2 as SYDVKM. Here the CDR3 reads CASSFGQLYEQYF. In DNA, the CDR3 is TGTGCCAGCAGTTTTGGGCAGCTCTACGAGCAGTACTTC.

This clonotype was found many times. The chain links TRBV20-1 to TRBJ2-1; D unclear. V was cut by 7 bases and J by 6 bases, with 19 bases left in between. This CDR3 comprises 14 residues. CDR1 is DFQATT, CDR2 SNEGSKA, per germline (reference sequence). The CDR3 coding sequence is TGCAGTGGTCAGACCAACCTAGGCGGCAATGAGCAGTTCTTC. It is translated as CSGQTNLGGNEQFF.

This clonotype was found a few times. This chain uses TRBV6-2 or TRBV6-3 with TRBJ1-1; tentative D call: TRBD1 (6 bases). The V gene's germline CDR1 is MNHEY and CDR2 SVGEGT. CDR3 length: 17 amino acids. V lost 6 bases and J lost 0, with 20 bases in between. In DNA, the CDR3 is TGTGCCAGCAGCCAAGCCCTCCTCAGGGACATGAACACTGAAGCTTTCTTT. Residues: CASSQALLRDMNTEAFF.

This clonotype was seen at least ten times. The chain uses TRBV2 and TRBJ2-7, with D unclear. Germline V lookup: CDR1 SNHLY, CDR2 FYNNEI. Trimming left V 4 bases short and J 1 base short, with 8 bases between. This CDR3 comprises 13 residues. CDR3 sequence reads: CASSGQPSYEQYF. The CDR3 nucleotides read TGTGCCAGCAGTGGCCAGCCGTCCTACGAGCAGTACTTC. The complete variable domain, with remaining parts taken from reference TRBV2 and TRBJ2-7, reads EPEVTQTPSHQVTQMGQEVILRCVPISNHLYFYWYRQILGQKVEFLVSFYNNEISEKSEIFDDQFSVERPDGSNFTLKIRSTKLEDSAMYFCASSGQPSYEQYFGPGTRLTVT.

This clonotype was seen a few times. The rearrangement uses TRBV28 and TRBJ2-2, with 7 nucleotides matching TRBD1. The V gene's germline CDR1 is MDHEN and CDR2 SYDVKM. The CDR3 runs to 14 residues. J lost 4 bases, V lost 7 bases, and 6 bases had no gene match. The CDR3 coding sequence is TGTGCCAGCAAAGCAGGGGGTAGCACCGGGGAGCTGTTTTTT. Its protein is CASKAGGSTGELFF. Supplemented by reference TRBV28 and TRBJ2-2, the full variable domain reads DVKVTQSSRYLVKRTGEKVFLECVQDMDHENMFWYRQDPGLGLRLIYFSYDVKMKEKGDIPEGYSVSREKKERFSLILESASTNQTSMYLCASKAGGSTGELFFGEGSRLTVL.

Only a few counts were recorded for this clonotype. The chain carries TRBV7-4 and TRBJ2-7, with D possibly TRBD2 on 5 matching bases. Germline-derived CDR1 and CDR2 are SGHVT and SQSDAQ. With 7 bases removed from V and 4 bases from J, the gap between germline ends came to 23 bases. The CDR3 covers 16 residues. CDR3 protein: CASTSPPTPGKYEQYF. The CDR3 DNA is TGTGCCAGCACCTCCCCCCCTACGCCGGGAAAATACGAGCAGTACTTC.

This clonotype showed up just a few times. The chain has TRBV21-1 and TRBJ2-7; the DNA was not compared with TRBD2, the D call given in the table. TRBV21-1 is tagged as a pseudogene. This CDR3 contains 15 residues. CDR3 sequence (DNA): TGTGCCAGCAGCAAAAGGGGTTGGGAGAGCGACGAGCAGTACTTC. Translation: CASSKRGWESDEQYF.

The V gene is TRBV30, the J gene TRBJ2-6; D unclear. The CDR3 totals 13 residues. Per germline, CDR1 GTSNPN and CDR2 SVGIG (reference sequence). V was clipped by 5 bases and J by 1 base, with 6 bases between them. Written as DNA, the CDR3 is TGTGCCTGGGCTGTTTCTGGGGCCAACGTCCTGACTTTC. As protein: CAWAVSGANVLTF. The variable domain in full, with the rest retrieved from reference TRBV30 and TRBJ2-6, is SQTIHQWPATLVQPVGSPLSLECTVEGTSNPNLYWYRQAAGRGLQLLFYSVGIGQISSEVPQNLSASRPQDRQFILSSKKLLLSDSGFYLCAWAVSGANVLTFGAGSRLTVL.

In its sample, this clonotype was seen many times. The V gene is TRBV21-1, the J gene TRBJ1-1; TRBD1, the table's D call, was not compared with the DNA. TRBV21-1 constitutes a pseudogene. The CDR3 is 16 residues long. The chain's CDR3 is CASSKLSPGEYTEAFF. CDR3 sequence (DNA): TGTGCCAGCAGCAAACTGTCCCCAGGAGAGTACACTGAAGCTTTCTTT.

This clonotype has at least ten counts. Here the CDR3 DNA reads TGTGCCATCAGTGAGTCGACAGACCACGAGCAGTACTTC. Protein: CAISESTDHEQYF. This rearrangement joins TRBV10-3 to TRBJ2-7, with a weak D call TRBD1 (5 bases). Germline V gives CDR1 ENHRY, CDR2 SYGVKD. The V gene lost 0 bases and the J gene lost 5 bases, with 8 bases spanning the gap. This CDR3 has 13 residues.

This clonotype was counted many times. V is TRBV24-1 and J is TRBJ2-2; no clear D gene. Germline V CDR1 and CDR2: KGHDR, SFDVKD. The V end was cut by 4 bases, the J end by 7 bases, with 9 bases between. CDR3 length: 13 amino acids. The CDR3, as DNA: TGTGCCACCAGTGACCCCGCGGACGGGGAGCTGTTTTTT. Amino acid sequence: CATSDPADGELFF.

V usage is TRBV18 and J usage is TRBJ2-7, with D perhaps matching TRBD2 (5 bases). Germline V CDR1 and CDR2: KGHSH, LQKENI. CDR3 length: 15 residues. V was clipped by 1 base and J by 7 bases, with 17 bases between them. CDR3 nucleotides: TGTGCCAGCTCACCACGGCATGTGTCCACGGGGGAGCAGTACTTC. Translated: CASSPRHVSTGEQYF.

This clonotype has ten or more counts. The V gene is TRBV7-2, the J gene TRBJ2-2; TRBD2 matches 10 bases. The CDR3 is 15 amino acids. The germline V gene encodes CDR1 SGHTA and CDR2 FQGNSA. After removal of 5 bases from V and 4 bases from J, the junction contained 4 bases not matched to a gene. CDR3 nucleotides: TGTGCCAGCAGCGCATCTAGCGGGAGCACCGGGGAGCTGTTTTTT. Encoded protein: CASSASSGSTGELFF.

V and J are TRBV7-2 and TRBJ2-3; 8 nucleotides align to TRBD2. The CDR3 covers 17 residues. Trimming removed 3 bases from V and 2 bases from J; junction bases left unmatched: 10. Germline V gene sequence: CDR1 SGHTA, CDR2 FQGNSA. The CDR3 sequence: CASSFGGGPFSTDTQYF. The CDR3 nucleotides are TGTGCCAGCAGCTTTGGCGGGGGGCCATTTTCCACAGATACGCAGTATTTT.

The chain uses TRBV6-5 and TRBJ2-2, with 10 nucleotides matching TRBD2. The V segment lost 6 bases and the J segment 3 bases; nucleotides outside the gene matches: 16. Looked up from germline, CDR1 is MNHEY and CDR2 is SVGAGI. This CDR3 comprises 19 residues. The CDR3 loop is CASSPTWLAGVADTGELFF. The DNA of the CDR3 is TGTGCCAGCAGCCCCACTTGGCTAGCGGGAGTAGCGGACACCGGGGAGCTGTTTTTT.

V gene TRBV6-5 combines with J gene TRBJ1-5; D unclear. Germline values: CDR1 MNHEY, CDR2 SVGAGI. This CDR3 has 16 amino acids. The germline V and J ends were trimmed by 4 bases and 5 bases, with 18 bases remaining between them. The DNA for the CDR3 is TGTGCCAGCAGTTTACTCGTTGAGTCCCTCCATCAGCCCCAGCATTTT. The encoded protein is CASSLLVESLHQPQHF.

The chain couples TRBV29-1 to TRBJ2-7; 7 nucleotides align to TRBD2. Germline loops: CDR1 SQVTM, CDR2 ANQGSEA. V gave up 4 bases and J gave up 4 bases; unmatched junction bases: 19. This CDR3 comprises 17 residues. CDR3 DNA sequence: TGCAGCGTTGCCACTCTGGAGCGGGATAAAGGACGGTACGAGCAGTACTTC. Translation gives CSVATLERDKGRYEQYF.

The sample holds a few counts of this clonotype. V and J are TRBV20-1 and TRBJ1-1; 7 bases align to TRBD1. V was clipped by 5 bases and J by 0 bases; unmatched bases: 3. CDR1 DFQATT and CDR2 SNEGSKA come from the germline V gene (reference sequence). The CDR3 length is 13 residues. This chain's CDR3 is CSASGQVNTEAFF. CDR3 DNA: TGCAGTGCTTCCGGACAGGTGAACACTGAAGCTTTCTTT.

The chain couples TRBV6-5 to TRBJ1-5; no clear D. V was trimmed by 0 bases and J by 5 bases, leaving 11 bases between them. CDR1 and CDR2 from the germline V gene are MNHEY and SVGAGI. This CDR3 is built from 15 residues. In DNA, the CDR3 is TGTGCCAGCAGTTACTCGACGAGGGTCCATCAGCCCCAGCATTTT. Encoded protein: CASSYSTRVHQPQHF.

This clonotype turned up a few times. This chain connects TRBV20-1 to TRBJ2-7, with TRBD2 identical over 12 bases. The length of the CDR3 is 13 residues. Germline CDR1 is DFQATT and CDR2 is SNEGSKA (reference sequence). V was pared by 7 bases and J by 0 bases, with 1 base of the junction left unmatched. CDR3 DNA sequence: TGCAGTGGACTAGCGGGAGCCTCCTACGAGCAGTACTTC. As protein: CSGLAGASYEQYF.